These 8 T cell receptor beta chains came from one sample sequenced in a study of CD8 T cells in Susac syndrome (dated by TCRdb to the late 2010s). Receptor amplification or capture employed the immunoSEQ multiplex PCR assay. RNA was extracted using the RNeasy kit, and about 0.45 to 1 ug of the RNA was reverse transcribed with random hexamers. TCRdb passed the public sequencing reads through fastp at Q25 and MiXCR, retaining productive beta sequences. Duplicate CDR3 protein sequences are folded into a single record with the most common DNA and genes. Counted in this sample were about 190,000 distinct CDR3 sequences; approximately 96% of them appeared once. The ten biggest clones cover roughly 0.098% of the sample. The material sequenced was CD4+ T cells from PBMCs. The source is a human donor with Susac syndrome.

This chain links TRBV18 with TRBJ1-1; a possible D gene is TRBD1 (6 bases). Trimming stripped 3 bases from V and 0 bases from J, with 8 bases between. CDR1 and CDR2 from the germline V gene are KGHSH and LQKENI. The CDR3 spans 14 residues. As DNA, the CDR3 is TGTGCCAGCTCACCGGGGGCAGTGAACACTGAAGCTTTCTTT. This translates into CASSPGAVNTEAFF.

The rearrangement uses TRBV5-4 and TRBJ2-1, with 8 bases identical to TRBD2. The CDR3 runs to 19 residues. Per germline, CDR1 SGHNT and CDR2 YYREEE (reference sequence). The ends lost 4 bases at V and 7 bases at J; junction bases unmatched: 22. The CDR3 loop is CASSPGGLVREGPRNEQFF. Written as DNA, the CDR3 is TGTGCCAGCAGCCCGGGGGGACTAGTAAGGGAGGGCCCCCGGAATGAGCAGTTCTTC.

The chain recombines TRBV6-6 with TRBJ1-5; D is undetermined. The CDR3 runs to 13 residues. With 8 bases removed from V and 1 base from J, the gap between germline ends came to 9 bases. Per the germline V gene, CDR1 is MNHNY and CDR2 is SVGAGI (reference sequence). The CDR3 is CASSGFSNQPQHF. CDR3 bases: TGTGCCAGCTCGGGGTTCAGCAATCAGCCCCAGCATTTT.

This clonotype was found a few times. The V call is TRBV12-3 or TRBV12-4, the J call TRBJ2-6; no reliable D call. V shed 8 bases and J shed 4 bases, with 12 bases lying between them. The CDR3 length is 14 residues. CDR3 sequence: CASSLLQGANVLTF. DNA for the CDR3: TGTGCCAGCTCCCTCCTCCAGGGGGCCAACGTCCTGACTTTC.

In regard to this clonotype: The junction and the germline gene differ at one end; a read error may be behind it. The CDR3 spells CASSPSGDSSGHF. The CDR3 DNA reads TGTGCCAGCAGCCCCTCGGGGGACAGTTCGGGGCACTTC. The V and J genes are TRBV7-2 and TRBJ2-7; the D gene is possibly TRBD1 (7 bases). This CDR3 contains 13 residues. Germline V CDR1 and CDR2: SGHTA, FQGNSA.

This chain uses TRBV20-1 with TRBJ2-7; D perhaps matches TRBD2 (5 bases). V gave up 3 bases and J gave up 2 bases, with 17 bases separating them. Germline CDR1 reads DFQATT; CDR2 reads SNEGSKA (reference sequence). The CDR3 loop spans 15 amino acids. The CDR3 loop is CSARTGPHGAYEQYF. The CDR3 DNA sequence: TGCAGTGCTAGGACCGGGCCCCACGGGGCCTACGAGCAGTACTTC.

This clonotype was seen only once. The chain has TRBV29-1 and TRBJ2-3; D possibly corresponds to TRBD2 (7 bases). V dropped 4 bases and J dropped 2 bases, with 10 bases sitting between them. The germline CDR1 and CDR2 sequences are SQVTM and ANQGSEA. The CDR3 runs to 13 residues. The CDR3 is CSVAGGVTDTQYF. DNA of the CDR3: TGCAGCGTTGCGGGGGGCGTCACAGATACGCAGTATTTT.

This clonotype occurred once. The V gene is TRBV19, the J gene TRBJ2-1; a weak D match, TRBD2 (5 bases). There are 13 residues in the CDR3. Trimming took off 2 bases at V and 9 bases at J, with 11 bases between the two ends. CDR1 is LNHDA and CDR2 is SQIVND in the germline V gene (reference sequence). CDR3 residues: CASSISPRGEQFF. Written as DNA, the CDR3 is TGTGCCAGTAGTATATCCCCCCGGGGTGAGCAGTTCTTC.